Below are 8 T cell receptor beta chains sequenced from a single sample in a study of blood T cell repertoires in COVID-19. Only in-frame clones appear in the TCRdb table, and some are missing; sequencing was by immunoSEQ multiplex PCR. Here the sample spans 150,000 to 200,000 clones, around 79% being singletons. The sample taken for sequencing was peripheral blood. All receptors derive from a woman aged 40-49 years with COVID-19, enrolled during active disease.

The J gene is TRBJ2-3, the V gene TRBV7-9; D is undetermined. Trimming took 8 bases from V and 0 from J, leaving 12 bases between them. This CDR3 has 14 residues. CDR1 is SEHNR, CDR2 FQNEAQ, per germline (reference sequence). CDR3 amino acids: CASLRRPSTDTQYF. DNA for the CDR3: TGTGCCAGCCTGCGTCGTCCTAGCACAGATACGCAGTATTTT.

The chain couples TRBV5-4 to TRBJ2-3; TRBD2 aligns across 9 bases. CDR1 and CDR2 (germline): SGHNT, YYREEE (reference sequence). The CDR3 is 15 amino acids. Trimming removed 5 bases from V and 0 bases from J; junction bases left unmatched: 4. The CDR3 here is CASRYLAGSTDTQYF. The CDR3 coding sequence is TGTGCCAGCAGATATCTAGCGGGGAGCACAGATACGCAGTATTTT. Drawing the rest from reference TRBV5-4 and TRBJ2-3, the complete variable domain is ETGVTQSPTHLIKTRGQQVTLRCSSQSGHNTVSWYQQALGQGPQFIFQYYREEENGRGNFPPRFSGLQFPNYSSELNVNALELDDSALYLCASRYLAGSTDTQYFGPGTRLTVL.

The chain recombines TRBV27 with TRBJ2-1; tentative D call: TRBD1 (6 bases). The CDR3 is 15 residues long. Germline assignment: CDR1 MNHEY and CDR2 SMNVEV (reference sequence). The germline V and J ends were trimmed by 5 bases and 1 base, with 12 bases remaining between them. The CDR3 region is CASSLQGQSYNEQFF. The DNA for the CDR3 is TGTGCCAGCAGTCTACAGGGCCAATCCTACAATGAGCAGTTCTTC.

The V gene is TRBV6-5, the J gene TRBJ2-7; no clear D gene. Germline V gene data show CDR1 as MNHEY and CDR2 as SVGAGI. The CDR3 totals 13 residues. V shed 0 bases and J shed 2 bases, with 5 bases lying between them. For the CDR3, the DNA is TGTGCCAGCAGTTACTCAATCGCCTACGAGCAGTACTTC. The encoded protein is CASSYSIAYEQYF.

The V call is TRBV6-5, the J call TRBJ1-5; TRBD1 might be the D (6 bases). Trimming took off 6 bases at V and 0 bases at J, with 12 bases between the two ends. The CDR3 spans 15 residues. Germline V gives CDR1 MNHEY, CDR2 SVGAGI. CDR3 in amino acids: CASRGQLYSNQPQHF. DNA of the CDR3: TGTGCCAGCAGAGGACAGCTCTATAGCAATCAGCCCCAGCATTTT.

The CDR3 DNA reads as TGTGCCAGCTCACCACCGGCTGGACAGGGGGCGCGTGAGACCCAGTACTTC. Encoded protein: CASSPPAGQGARETQYF. This chain uses TRBV18 with TRBJ2-5, with 11 bases matching TRBD1. This CDR3 has 17 residues. Unmatched junction bases numbered 8, after V lost 0 bases and J lost 5 bases. CDR1 KGHSH and CDR2 LQKENI come from the germline V gene.

This sequence joins TRBV9 and TRBJ2-5; tentatively, D is TRBD2 (5 bases). Trimming took 0 bases from V and 5 from J, leaving 8 bases between them. There are 13 residues in the CDR3. Per germline, CDR1 SGDLS and CDR2 YYNGEE. CDR3 coding DNA: TGTGCCAGCAGCGTAGGAGGGTGGGAGACCCAGTACTTC. Residues: CASSVGGWETQYF.

V usage is TRBV2 and J usage is TRBJ1-1; 8 bases fit TRBD1. The V and J ends lost 6 bases and 0 bases, in that order; junction bases with no gene match: 12. CDR3 size: 17 residues. Germline CDR1 is SNHLY and CDR2 is FYNNEI. CDR3 region: CASRPPGQASMNTEAFF. CDR3 DNA sequence: TGTGCCAGCAGGCCCCCGGGACAGGCCTCTATGAACACTGAAGCTTTCTTT.